Sequencing of this TCR beta chain was carried out in a study of shared clonotypes between healthy human individuals. CDR3 length equals 14 residues. Trimming removed 0 bases at V and 2 bases at J, with 8 bases between. Germline lookup yields CDR1 SGDLS and CDR2 YYNGEE. Some clones are missing from TCRdb's copy, which holds only in-frame ones; the method was immunoSEQ multiplex PCR. The table records 950,000 to 1,200,000 clones, roughly 80% of them present only once. Study-wide results and caveats: Tissue TCR repertoires likely differ from these blood-only repertoires. Few donors limited the genetic and exposure-history diversity represented. With a handful of donors compared, roughly 4.9% of naive CD4 clonotypes were shared.

As to this clone: Its antigen is unidentified.

The V and J genes are TRBV9 and TRBJ2-5; no firm D call. The source of this sequence is a man aged 18 to 35 in good health. Some clones in this sample may be carry-over from other donors' samples. Sequenced material: memory CD4+ T cells from PBMCs. Subset reported: CD45RA-negative fraction. This CDR3 is CASSVGVGQETQYF. In DNA form, the CDR3 reads TGTGCCAGCAGCGTAGGGGTTGGGCAAGAGACCCAGTACTTC.